What follows are 6 T cell receptor beta chains derived from one specimen sequenced in a study of cytotoxic CD8 clonotypes in ibrutinib-treated CLL. Sequencing was performed with immunoSEQ multiplex PCR; in TCRdb, only in-frame clones are kept and a portion is missing. Of some 140,000 clones listed, about 91% are singletons. The sequencing used PBMCs, collected after 12 months of ibrutinib treatment. Source of these receptors: a human donor with chronic lymphocytic leukemia.

This clone has more than one count but fewer than ten. This chain joins TRBV7-2 and TRBJ1-2; 9 bases are a match to TRBD1. Germline lookup yields CDR1 SGHTA and CDR2 FQGNSA. V shed 6 bases, J shed 6 bases, and the junction held 8 bases outside the gene matches. This CDR3 contains 14 residues. The CDR3 region has the DNA TGTGCCAGCAGTCGACAGGGGGTTACCGATGGCTACACCTTC. Its translation is CASSRQGVTDGYTF.

This clone was seen once. The chain joins TRBV7-9 to TRBJ1-4; 10 bases agree with TRBD1. The germline V gene encodes CDR1 SEHNR and CDR2 FQNEAQ (reference sequence). V lost 5 bases and J lost 6; bases outside the gene matches: 6. This CDR3 has 15 residues. The CDR3 DNA reads as TGTGCCAGCAGCCGCTCCGGGACAGGGGATGAAAAACTGTTTTTT. Translated, it gives CASSRSGTGDEKLFF.

The chain recombines TRBV10-3 with TRBJ2-3, with D perhaps being TRBD1 or TRBD2 (5 bases each). From germline, CDR1 is ENHRY and CDR2 SYGVKD. CDR3 size: 14 residues. V was shortened by 5 bases and J by 3 bases, with 12 bases between the two germline ends. The CDR3 here is CAISPGRWTDTQYF. Here the CDR3 DNA reads TGTGCCATCAGTCCGGGACGTTGGACAGATACGCAGTATTTT.

The V call is TRBV27, the J call TRBJ2-1, with D tentatively TRBD1 (6 bases). Trimming removed 1 base from V and 0 bases from J, with 10 bases in between. From germline, CDR1 is MNHEY and CDR2 SMNVEV (reference sequence). The CDR3 totals 16 residues. CDR3 DNA sequence: TGTGCCAGCAGTTTATTCGGACAGAGCTCCTACAATGAGCAGTTCTTC. Its protein product is CASSLFGQSSYNEQFF.

This sequence joins TRBV28 and TRBJ2-1; D perhaps matches TRBD2 (6 bases). The CDR3 has 15 amino acids. Germline values: CDR1 MDHEN, CDR2 SYDVKM. V shed 7 bases and J shed 4 bases, with 17 bases lying between them. CDR3 coding DNA: TGTGCCAGCACCCCGTCCCCTGGGACTTACAATGAGCAGTTCTTC. It specifies CASTPSPGTYNEQFF.

This chain joins TRBV9 and TRBJ2-3; D perhaps matches TRBD2 (5 bases). The CDR3 spans 13 residues. CDR1 and CDR2 (germline): SGDLS, YYNGEE. The V end was cut by 4 bases, the J end by 1 base, with 7 bases between. The CDR3 region has the DNA TGTGCCAGCAGCTGGACTGGCACAGATACGCAGTATTTT. The encoded protein is CASSWTGTDTQYF.